Each of the 31 T cell receptor beta chains below was sequenced from the same sample in a study of CD8+CD57+ T cells in acquired aplastic anemia. Genomic DNA served as template for TCR beta VDJ and CDR3 profiling. TCRdb used MiXCR to reprocess the reads, holding one entry per CDR3 protein. This table has over 100,000 distinct CDR3 sequences, 41% appearing once. The sequencing input was sorted CD4+, CD8+, or CD8+CD57+ T cells (not recorded which) from PBMCs. These receptors were taken from a human donor in good health, serving as a control.

The genes are TRBV20-1 and TRBJ2-7, with 13 nucleotides matching TRBD2. This CDR3 spans 14 amino acids. Germline V lookup: CDR1 DFQATT, CDR2 SNEGSKA (reference sequence). CDR3 loop: CSQTSGRYTYEQYF. The DNA of the CDR3 is TGCAGCCAGACTAGCGGGAGGTACACCTACGAGCAGTACTTC.

The chain is built from TRBV2 and TRBJ1-1, with D possibly TRBD1 on 6 matching bases. Looked up from germline, CDR1 is SNHLY and CDR2 is FYNNEI. This CDR3 spans 14 amino acids. Trimming took 6 bases from V and 5 from J, leaving 16 bases between them. This chain's CDR3 is CASRGGGAGTEAFF. CDR3 sequence (DNA): TGTGCCAGCAGGGGGGGGGGGGCAGGGACTGAAGCTTTCTTT.

The chain uses TRBV24-1 and TRBJ1-5; D gene uncertain. The CDR3 has 16 amino acids. Deletions cut 9 bases from V and 1 base from J, with 18 bases between. The germline V gene has CDR1 KGHDR and CDR2 SFDVKD. CDR3 coding DNA: TGTGCCACCCCCGACCAGCGGACGGTAAGCAATCAGCCCCAGCATTTT. Encoded protein: CATPDQRTVSNQPQHF.

This clonotype was detected a few times. In this CDR3 the conserved last residue, phenylalanine or tryptophan, is missing, so a read error is likely. This chain uses TRBV6-1 with TRBJ1-1, with 8 bases that match TRBD1. The CDR3 has 15 residues. The junction had 8 bases not matched to a gene; V was cut back by 6 bases and J by 2 bases. CDR1 MNHNS and CDR2 SASEGT come from the germline V gene. DNA of the CDR3: TGTGCCAGCAGAGGACAGGGAGGTAGTAACACTGAAGCTTTCATT. Amino acid sequence: CASRGQGGSNTEAFI.

The chain joins TRBV9 to TRBJ1-5, with 9 nucleotides matching TRBD1. The germline gives CDR1 SGDLS, CDR2 YYNGEE. V shed 3 bases, J shed 6 bases, and the junction held 7 bases outside the gene matches. The CDR3 is 15 amino acids. CDR3 loop: CASSARGQGSQPQHF. The DNA of the CDR3 is TGTGCCAGCAGCGCTAGGGGACAGGGCAGTCAGCCCCAGCATTTT.

This clonotype was observed a single time. The chain has TRBV15 and TRBJ1-5, with D maybe TRBD1 (5 bases). Between the trimmed V and J ends, which lost 3 bases and 3 bases, there was a span of 21 bases. Germline CDR1 reads LNHNV; CDR2 reads YYDKDF (reference sequence). The CDR3 has 18 amino acids. The CDR3 DNA reads as TGTGCCACCAGCAGCTCTGAGGAGGGTATGGGGGTCAATCAGCCCCAGCATTTT. It translates to CATSSSEEGMGVNQPQHF. Looking up the rest from reference TRBV15 and TRBJ1-5 gives the full variable domain: DAMVIQNPRYQVTQFGKPVTLSCSQTLNHNVMYWYQQKSSQAPKLLFHYYDKDFNNEADTPDNFQSRRPNTSFCFLDIRSPGLGDTAMYLCATSSSEEGMGVNQPQHFGDGTRLSIL.

This clonotype was seen more than once but under ten times. The V gene is TRBV5-6, the J gene TRBJ1-2; TRBD1 agrees at 7 bases. V was pared by 2 bases and J by 11 bases, with 15 bases of the junction left unmatched. Germline V gives CDR1 SGHDT, CDR2 YYEEEE. The CDR3 length is 15 residues. The CDR3 loop is CASSFKDRASLFYTF. In DNA form, the CDR3 reads TGTGCCAGCAGCTTTAAAGACAGGGCGAGCCTTTTTTACACCTTC.

This clonotype was counted at least ten times. The chain couples TRBV7-8 to TRBJ1-2; 8 bases are a match to TRBD1. CDR3 length: 15 amino acids. The V gene's germline CDR1 is SGHVS and CDR2 FQNEAQ. V gave up 4 bases and J gave up 7 bases; unmatched junction bases: 11. In DNA, the CDR3 is TGTGCCAGCAGCTCCCTCGGACAGGGTTCCAGTGGCTACACCTTC. Amino acids: CASSSLGQGSSGYTF.

The rearrangement uses TRBV11-1 and TRBJ2-1; the D gene could be TRBD1 or TRBD2 (5 bases each). The germline gives CDR1 SGHAT, CDR2 FQDESV (reference sequence). V lost 5 bases and J lost 0, with 11 bases in between. The CDR3 is 15 amino acids. The CDR3 DNA is TGTGCCAGCAGCCCCGACGGGACCTCCTACAATGAGCAGTTCTTC. Translation: CASSPDGTSYNEQFF.

This clonotype was detected ten times or more. V gene TRBV20-1 combines with J gene TRBJ1-5; D is possibly TRBD1 (6 bases). The CDR3 runs to 18 residues. Germline loops: CDR1 DFQATT, CDR2 SNEGSKA (reference sequence). Trimming took 2 bases from V and 1 from J, leaving 21 bases between them. CDR3 sequence (DNA): TGCAGTGCTAGAACAAGCACAGGGTCAGGGTTAAGCAATCAGCCCCAGCATTTT. This codes for CSARTSTGSGLSNQPQHF.

Ten or more counts support this clonotype. The chain links TRBV9 to TRBJ2-1; 8 nucleotides agree with TRBD2. V trimming: 2 bases; J trimming: 4 bases; junction bases outside the gene matches: 2. Germline V CDR1 and CDR2: SGDLS, YYNGEE. This CDR3 region has 14 residues. As DNA, the CDR3 is TGTGCCAGCAGCGTTACTAGCGGATACAATGAGCAGTTCTTC. Encoded protein: CASSVTSGYNEQFF.

V is TRBV20-1 and J is TRBJ2-7; no firm D call. Germline V lookup: CDR1 DFQATT, CDR2 SNEGSKA (reference sequence). The CDR3 length is 14 residues. The V and J ends lost 5 bases and 6 bases respectively, with 20 bases between them. CDR3 DNA: TGCAGTGCTCCCTCGGGTAGTTACGCGTCCGAGCAGTACTTC. Translating gives CSAPSGSYASEQYF.

This clonotype appeared many times. V and J are TRBV20-1 and TRBJ1-1; 7 nucleotides match TRBD1. The V segment lost 2 bases and the J segment 4 bases; nucleotides outside the gene matches: 10. CDR3 length: 15 residues. Germline values: CDR1 DFQATT, CDR2 SNEGSKA (reference sequence). The CDR3 spells CSARPDGPGGTEAFF. The CDR3, as DNA: TGCAGTGCTAGACCTGACGGGCCAGGGGGCACTGAAGCTTTCTTT.

This sequence joins TRBV29-1 and TRBJ1-2; D is perhaps TRBD1 (5 bases). V lost 6 bases and J lost 2, with 10 bases in between. The CDR3 spans 12 residues. Germline loops: CDR1 SQVTM, CDR2 ANQGSEA. This CDR3 reads CSVSGGNYGYTF. The CDR3 nucleotides read TGCAGCGTGTCCGGGGGGAACTATGGCTACACCTTC.

The table lists this clonotype with many counts. The V call is TRBV2, the J call TRBJ2-2, with 9 bases identical to TRBD1. With 4 bases clipped from V and 6 bases from J, the junction kept 6 bases outside the gene matches. The CDR3 extends over 15 amino acids. CDR1 is SNHLY, CDR2 FYNNEI, per germline. In DNA, the CDR3 is TGTGCCAGCAGTGTAGAGACAGGGGGGGCCGGGGAGCTGTTTTTT. Residues: CASSVETGGAGELFF.

The chain uses TRBV5-1 and TRBJ2-3, with D perhaps TRBD2 (5 bases). CDR1 and CDR2 (germline): SGHRS, YFSETQ. CDR3 length equals 16 residues. The V gene lost 5 bases and the J gene lost 0 bases, with 16 bases spanning the gap. CDR3 in amino acids: CASSSGNRPSTDTQYF. CDR3 nucleotides: TGCGCCAGCAGTTCGGGGAACCGACCTAGCACAGATACGCAGTATTTT.

This chain links TRBV6-5 with TRBJ1-6; the D is unclear. The germline V gene encodes CDR1 MNHEY and CDR2 SVGAGI. The CDR3 has 15 residues. Trimming shortened V by 2 bases and J by 7 bases, and 12 bases separated the two germline ends. This CDR3 is CASSYASSGNSPLHF. The CDR3 DNA reads TGTGCCAGCAGTTACGCCTCTTCGGGGAATTCACCCCTCCACTTT.

The table lists this clonotype with a few counts. The rearrangement uses TRBV14 and TRBJ2-7, with D unresolved. V lost 0 bases and J lost 3, with 3 bases in between. There are 12 residues in the CDR3. Germline CDR1 is SGHDN and CDR2 is FVKESK. The CDR3 DNA reads as TGTGCCAGCAGCCAAGATCTCTACGAGCAGTACTTC. This encodes CASSQDLYEQYF.

In this sample, this clonotype turned up once. This chain joins TRBV19 and TRBJ2-2; D gene ambiguous. Germline assignment: CDR1 LNHDA and CDR2 SQIVND (reference sequence). Trimming took 5 bases from V and 9 from J, leaving 10 bases between them. The CDR3 runs to 12 residues. DNA of the CDR3: TGTGCCAGTAGTTCCCCCAGTTGGGAGCTGTTTTTT. This encodes CASSSPSWELFF.

This chain links TRBV7-2 with TRBJ2-3, with no clear D. Germline V gives CDR1 SGHTA, CDR2 FQGNSA. The CDR3 loop spans 12 amino acids. V lost 1 base, J lost 7 bases, and 6 bases lay in between. CDR3 sequence reads: CASSLDSYTQYF. In nucleotides, the CDR3 is TGTGCCAGCAGCTTAGACAGTTATACGCAGTATTTT.

Ten or more counts support this clonotype. The rearrangement joins TRBV4-2 to TRBJ1-2; D perhaps matches TRBD1 (5 bases). With 3 bases removed from V and 3 bases from J, the gap between germline ends came to 11 bases. The CDR3 runs to 14 residues. CDR1 is LGHNA, CDR2 YNFKEQ, per germline. The CDR3 coding sequence is TGTGCCAGCAGCCATGGGGGTCAAGACTATGGCTACACCTTC. Its protein is CASSHGGQDYGYTF.

The J gene is TRBJ1-5, the V gene TRBV3-1, with D unclear. The CDR3 is made up of 13 amino acids. CDR1 and CDR2 (germline): LGHDT, YNNKEL (reference sequence). V was shortened by 4 bases and J by 1 base, with 5 bases between the two germline ends. Written as DNA, the CDR3 is TGTGCCAGCAGCCTTCTCAGCAATCAGCCCCAGCATTTT. Protein: CASSLLSNQPQHF.

V usage is TRBV20-1 and J usage is TRBJ1-3; D remains ambiguous. The CDR3 runs 11 residues. Germline CDR1 reads DFQATT; CDR2 reads SNEGSKA (reference sequence). V gave up 3 bases and J gave up 8 bases, with 8 bases separating them. As DNA, the CDR3 is TGCAGTGCTAGGATTATAGACACCATATATTTT. Amino acids: CSARIIDTIYF.

This clonotype was observed at least ten times. V is TRBV19 and J is TRBJ1-2, with D perhaps matching TRBD1 (5 bases). The CDR3 extends over 15 amino acids. V lost 3 bases to trimming and J lost 7 bases, with 18 bases between them. Germline CDR1 and CDR2: LNHDA and SQIVND (reference sequence). CDR3: CASSIPRRVFVGYTF. For the CDR3, the DNA is TGTGCCAGTAGTATCCCCCGCAGGGTTTTTGTTGGCTACACCTTC.

This clonotype was seen just once. The rearrangement joins TRBV7-6 to TRBJ1-4; D is ambiguous. The CDR3 runs to 15 residues. Germline V lookup: CDR1 SGHVS, CDR2 FNYEAQ. V dropped 3 bases and J dropped 0 bases, with 8 bases sitting between them. This chain's CDR3 is CASSLSVATNEKLFF. CDR3 in DNA: TGTGCCAGCAGCTTGTCAGTAGCAACTAATGAAAAACTGTTTTTT.

Concerning this clonotype: A much larger clone lies a single base off, so this may be a read error. The V and J genes are TRBV4-2 and TRBJ1-5; 8 bases are shared with TRBD1. CDR1 and CDR2 (germline): LGHNA, YNFKEQ. The CDR3 has 16 amino acids. CDR3 sequence reads: CASSQVRGQANRPQHF. DNA for the CDR3: TGTGCCAGCAGCCAAGTGAGGGGACAGGCGAATCGGCCCCAGCATTTT.

A word on this clonotype: One junction end does not reproduce the germline sequence, and a read error may be involved. V gene TRBV12-3 or TRBV12-4 combines with J gene TRBJ2-1; TRBD2 might be the D (5 bases). There are 15 residues in the CDR3. This chain's CDR3 is CASSYSSPEYSEQFF. The CDR3 DNA reads TGTGCCAGCAGTTACTCTAGCCCGGAATACAGTGAGCAGTTCTTC.

The rearrangement uses TRBV19 and TRBJ1-2; D uncertain. The germline V and J ends were trimmed by 3 bases and 0 bases, with 14 bases remaining between them. The CDR3 contains 16 residues. Germline CDR1 and CDR2: LNHDA and SQIVND (reference sequence). The CDR3 sequence is CASSMKGRATNYGYTF. DNA for the CDR3: TGTGCCAGTAGTATGAAAGGTAGAGCTACTAACTATGGCTACACCTTC.

The genes are TRBV12-3 or TRBV12-4 and TRBJ1-4, with D unclear. The CDR3 runs 17 residues. The ends were cut back, 4 bases at V and 2 bases at J, with 17 bases in the middle. The CDR3 is CASSSAQSRWTNEKLFF. The CDR3 nucleotides read TGTGCCAGCAGTTCAGCTCAAAGTCGATGGACTAATGAAAAACTGTTTTTT.

At least ten counts were recorded for this clonotype. The V call is TRBV9, the J call TRBJ1-3, with no clear D. V was shortened by 3 bases and J by 7 bases, with 11 bases between the two germline ends. The CDR3 spans 13 residues. Germline V CDR1 and CDR2: SGDLS, YYNGEE. The CDR3 DNA reads TGTGCCAGCAGCGCCGGCATCGGGAACACCATATATTTT. This translates into CASSAGIGNTIYF.

This clonotype appeared many times. The chain employs TRBV5-1 and TRBJ1-2, with D perhaps matching TRBD1 (5 bases). V gave up 0 bases and J gave up 12 bases, with 18 bases separating them. Germline V lookup: CDR1 SGHRS, CDR2 YFSETQ. The CDR3 loop spans 14 amino acids. CDR3 sequence (DNA): TGCGCCAGCAGCTTGGAGTTAACAGGAGCTGGGGACACCTTC. Amino acid sequence: CASSLELTGAGDTF.